This TCR beta chain was sequenced in a study of cytomegalovirus exposure and HLA in healthy donors. The PCR ran on 60 Vbeta and 13 Jbeta primers. Clones were sequenced by immunoSEQ multiplex PCR, and TCRdb holds only the in-frame ones, with some missing. The repertoire holds 200,000 to 300,000 clones, with approximately 80% as singletons. A note on this clone: Its antigen remains unknown.

Study observations and caveats: Available immune exposure information covered CMV serostatus only. HLA-A and HLA-B allele assignments for most subjects were reportedly predicted accurately using TCR beta sequences. Presence/absence analyses assumed roughly uniform sequencing depth across donors.

Trimming removed 5 bases from V and 3 bases from J; junction bases left unmatched: 3. CDR1 is GTSNPN and CDR2 is SVGIG in the germline V gene (reference sequence). The CDR3 consists of 12 residues. The material sequenced was PBMCs. The rearrangement links TRBV30 to TRBJ1-1; 7 nucleotides align to TRBD1. The clonotype originates from a woman aged 55-70 years in good health and CMV-seropositive. The CDR3 nucleotides read TGTGCCTGGGGGGACAGCTACACTGAAGCTTTCTTT. Its protein is CAWGDSYTEAFF.